The TCR beta chain described here comes from a study of cytomegalovirus exposure and HLA in healthy donors (dated by TCRdb to between 2016 and 2019). As for the study more broadly: An earlier analysis of some 550 of the donors reported about 290 Gb of sequence data and 100 million to 140 million unique TCR beta sequences from approximately 180 million T cells. An early release that covered about 640 HLA-typed donors contained around 300 gigabases of sequencing data and 70 million to 100 million unique TCR sequences. Of the roughly 400 genotyped donors, 75% to 85% were placed in the genetic ancestry cluster associated with self-reported Caucasian donors. The study aimed to test whether cataloging public T cell receptors could reveal signatures of past pathogen exposure. The study profiled the T cell repertoires of about 720 subjects by immunosequencing and related them to cytomegalovirus serostatus. Besides the first cohort of 500 to 700 subjects, a separate validation cohort made up of around 120 different subjects was used. High-throughput TCR immunosequencing, statistical association of individual TCRs with disease status, and machine learning were combined to predict cytomegalovirus infection status. To study patterns of TCR occurrence, a later analysis re-analyzed previously published TCR beta repertoires from around 660 donors and added high-resolution HLA genotyping. Rather than using new phenotypic data, the later analysis identified candidate immune exposures from TCR beta sequences and from how often those sequences occurred across donors. To decide whether each TCR beta V gene segment behaved as functional or pseudogenic, an earlier analysis of some 600 of the donors relied on high-throughput TCR beta sequencing. Donor age, sex, ethnicity and CMV serostatus were compiled together with the repertoire data. In a later genetic analysis, genome-wide SNP genotypes for about 55% of the 666 donors were used, and that subset was treated as a discovery cohort. All discovery cohort repertoires had been generated on a single sequencing platform. Class I and class II HLA loci were covered by the typing at four-digit resolution. Typing coverage varied by locus: roughly 629-630 donors for A, B, C, DRB1 and DQB1; more than 500 for DQA1; about 570 for DPA1; some 470 for DPB1. A handful of DR-DQ haplotypes were handled as single units for association and clustering because linkage in the cohort was strong. Among 300 to 500 genotyped donors of the cohort, an average of approximately 240,000 unique TCR beta nucleotide sequences was sequenced per donor, of which about 19% were non-productive.

The cohort was made up of 666 healthy bone marrow donors. Cohort members were all nominally healthy when sampled, although unrecorded immune exposures were likely present. The donor tested CMV seronegative and was one of the 352 seronegative cohort members. Every donor gave a peripheral blood sample, and the peripheral blood mononuclear cells from that sample were used for TCR beta sequencing. Genomic DNA extraction from the blood cell samples was performed with the Qiagen DNeasy Blood Extraction Kit. Overall study results and their limits: When HLA alleles, especially DR and DQ, strongly co-occurred, TCR associations were difficult to assign to individual alleles. A later genetic analysis reported fewer N-insertions in productive TCRs among donors in an Asian-associated ancestry cluster than the 666-donor mean. Roughly uniform sequencing depth across donors was assumed in presence/absence analyses, although this assumption may not hold. A later analysis reported that several top co-occurrence clusters appeared linked to parvovirus B19, influenza, CMV and Epstein-Barr virus. According to the authors, the approach could potentially be generalized to other disease states and immunological phenotypes. The only immune exposure information available for the cohort was CMV serostatus. A later analysis associated 17,000 or so TCR beta sequences with specific HLA alleles at a false discovery rate of 0.05. According to a later analysis, most CMV-associated TCR beta chains appeared to be HLA-restricted, and the HLA associations seemed to be driven largely by CMV exposure. In a later analysis, HLA-associated TCR beta chains were found to be more clonally expanded and to have lower generation probabilities than equally common non-associated chains. Because HLA typing was unavailable for some donors at each locus, only the typed subset was used in association tests. An association between a missense DCLRE1C variant and V-gene and J-gene trimming of TCR beta chains was found in a later genetic analysis and replicated in an independent cohort. A few of the identified cytomegalovirus-associated TCR beta chains were confirmed in vitro to be specific for cytomegalovirus antigens. Cytomegalovirus status was reported to be diagnosed by the classifier with high specificity and sensitivity in both the original and validation cohorts. A later analysis found that TCR association rates varied across HLA loci, with DRB1 alleles showing the most associated TCRs and HLA-C alleles the fewest. Linkage disequilibrium might explain the correlated functional status among segregating V segments, but an unknown experimental factor could not be ruled out. Some IMGT-functional V segments, including TRBV6-2 and TRBV6-3, could not be distinguished by the 87-base-pair reads and were therefore excluded. While some public TCRs were present in many individuals, most TCR sequences turned up only very rarely across donors. A cluster of highly shared sequence variants was judged likely to represent a technical artifact of the sequencing pipeline. In the study, about 150 TCR beta chains were listed as associated with cytomegalovirus. In an earlier analysis of some 500 of the donors, most TCR beta V segments were observed in productive rearrangements about 87% or about 30% of the time, broadly matching IMGT annotations. Because counts were too low, roughly 18 rarely observed V segments, including chromosome 9 orphons, were left out of the earlier analysis of approximately 580 of the donors. A further reported finding was that TCR beta sequences accurately predicted the HLA-A and HLA-B alleles for most subjects in the first cohort. The cohort was sequenced for TCR beta chains only, and without alpha or paired-chain data the features that could be detected were limited.

Comments on this clone: Its antigen target is currently unknown. No base quality information exists; no much larger clone differs at one position.

Receptor amplification or capture employed the immunoSEQ multiplex PCR assay. For the multiplex PCR, a mixture combining 60 forward primers for TCR Vbeta segments and 13 reverse primers for TCR Jbeta segments was used. Amplification of the CDR3 region of rearranged TCR beta genes was performed with a multiplex PCR assay on genomic DNA. On the Illumina HiSeq System, the amplified TCR beta libraries were sequenced as 87-base-pair reads. The published analysis was carried out like this. A later analysis tallied around 82 million unique TCR beta chains across the 650 to 750 repertoires, and approximately 11 million of those chains were shared by two or more donors. Raw reads were error-corrected and collapsed into unique sequences with a nearest-neighbor algorithm that merged closely related sequences to remove PCR and sequencing errors. CDR3 sequences were aligned to IMGT reference sequences to assign V, D and J gene segments. For a sequence to be retained, a match of at least six nucleotides to both a V gene segment and a J gene segment was required. A rearrangement counted as productive if the CDR3 had no stop codons and remained in frame with V and J, and every other rearrangement counted as non-productive. CDR3 was defined by IMGT convention, running from the second conserved V-encoded cysteine to the conserved J-encoded phenylalanine. Sequences without an unambiguous match to a single V gene segment were excluded from the earlier analysis of a few hundred of the donors. An earlier analysis of 587 of the donors called V segments functional above 56.7% productive rearrangements and segregating when the between-donor standard deviation exceeded 5%. A statistical classification framework was built to diagnose cytomegalovirus status from the catalog of TCR beta chain sequences. In a later analysis, TCR nucleotide sequences were compared against IMGT/GENE-DB human TR gene sequences so that V and J genes could be assigned. Using the TCRdist pipeline, a later analysis assigned CDR3 sequences along with most-parsimonious VDJ recombination scenarios. In a later analysis, each TCR beta chain was defined by its CDR3 amino acid sequence together with its V-gene family, and reads without a unique V-gene family were excluded. A later analysis removed 550 to 650 highly shared, low-generation-probability nucleotide sequences to deal with suspected cross-contamination and a sequencing artifact. In a later analysis, a clonal expansion index was calculated for each public chain from normalized within-repertoire ranks of inferred template counts. In a later analysis, generation probabilities were computed using a VDJ recombination model fitted to out-of-frame rearrangements, and the results were checked against IGoR. In a later analysis, hypergeometric tests were used to score TCR-TCR, TCR-HLA and TCR-CMV co-occurrence, with a repertoire-size bias correction applied to TCR pairs. False discovery rates were estimated in a later analysis by permuting HLA or CMV assignments 20 times. In a later analysis, co-occurring TCRs were grouped using DBSCAN, and TCRdist sequence similarity was added for clustering within HLA-allele-positive subsets. For co-occurrence clustering, repertoires with fewer than 30,000 or more than 120,000 public chains were excluded, along with roughly 5 repertoires with anomalous nucleotide sharing. TCRdb's version of the immuneACCESS table is confined to in-frame rearrangements and falls short of the full clone set. An unresolved V gene accounts for under half of the shortfall where checked; the remainder is of unknown origin. Clone size and V and J calls were adopted from that table, with D and trimming inferred from the DNA. Present in this sample are fewer than 65,000 clones, approximately 70% of which were seen just once. 5.4% of the sample goes to the ten largest clones.

The trim is 0 bases for V and 0 bases for J, with a gap of 10 bases between the germline ends. The CDR3 sequence holds 16 residues, the cysteine and phenylalanine included. Here the CDR3 DNA is all that survives: 48 bases in frame from base 1. CDR1 and CDR2 (SGHNT, YYREEE) derive from the germline V gene (reference sequence). Sequenced sample: PBMCs. The sequence is built from TRBV5-4 and TRBJ1-3, and possibly TRBD1, on 6 matching bases. The sequence was obtained from a middle-aged man in good health and CMV-seronegative. In nucleotide form, the sequence is TGTGCCAGCAGCTTGGTGGGACAAAACTCTGGAAACACCATATATTTT. It codes for CASSLVGQNSGNTIYF.